The 23 T cell receptor beta chains below come from one sample, sequenced in a study of identical twins. TCRdb ran MiXCR on the 5' RACE reads and lists one entry per CDR3 protein. The profile shows hundreds of thousands of distinct CDR3 sequences, more than 6.5% of them singletons. The sample also formed part of further work on yellow fever vaccine responses in identical twins.

The sample taken for sequencing was memory (CD45RO+) T cells sorted from blood. Receptor source: a woman between 18 and 29 years old in good health.

At least ten counts were recorded for this clonotype. This chain links TRBV5-1 with TRBJ2-1, with D hard to call. CDR1 and CDR2 from the germline V gene are SGHRS and YFSETQ. The CDR3 is 15 residues long. The V gene lost 0 bases and the J gene lost 0 bases, with 7 bases spanning the gap. This CDR3 is CASSLVRPSYNEQFF. Written as DNA, the CDR3 is TGCGCCAGCAGCTTGGTCCGTCCCTCCTACAATGAGCAGTTCTTC.

In its sample, this clonotype was seen a few times. The chain couples TRBV3-1 to TRBJ2-7; tentative D call: TRBD1 (5 bases). CDR1 is LGHDT and CDR2 is YNNKEL in the germline V gene (reference sequence). Trimming removed 0 bases from V and 9 bases from J, with 18 bases in between. CDR3 length: 15 amino acids. The CDR3 region has the DNA TGTGCCAGCAGCCAAGATACGGTGGGGCCAAATGGGCAGTACTTC. Translated, it gives CASSQDTVGPNGQYF.

J is TRBJ1-1 and V is TRBV19, with TRBD1 identical over 7 bases. The V segment lost 5 bases and the J segment 5 bases; nucleotides outside the gene matches: 11. Germline V CDR1 and CDR2: LNHDA, SQIVND (reference sequence). The CDR3 spans 15 residues. The CDR3 sequence is CASSPGQMGKTEAFF. Written as DNA, the CDR3 is TGTGCCAGTAGTCCGGGACAGATGGGGAAGACTGAAGCTTTCTTT.

The chain employs TRBV25-1 and TRBJ2-6; 7 bases are a match to TRBD1. This CDR3 is built from 14 residues. Germline-derived CDR1 and CDR2 are MGHDK and SYGVNS. The V segment lost 10 bases and the J segment 2 bases; nucleotides outside the gene matches: 5. The CDR3: CANLTGAGANVLTF. The CDR3 DNA sequence: TGTGCCAACCTAACAGGGGCTGGGGCCAACGTCCTGACTTTC. Drawing the rest from reference TRBV25-1 and TRBJ2-6, the complete variable domain is EADIYQTPRYLVIGTGKKITLECSQTMGHDKMYWYQQDPGMELHLIHYSYGVNSTEKGDLSSESTVSRIRTEHFPLTLESARPSHTSQYLCANLTGAGANVLTFGAGSRLTVL.

This clonotype has ten or more counts. The chain links TRBV29-1 to TRBJ2-3, with 8 bases matching TRBD2. Germline CDR1 SQVTM, CDR2 ANQGSEA. The CDR3 runs to 14 residues. V shed 7 bases and J 6 bases; nucleotides not matched to a gene: 12. The CDR3 is CSAPPAGGGDTQYF. The CDR3 region has the DNA TGCAGCGCCCCTCCCGCGGGGGGCGGGGATACGCAGTATTTT.

The CDR3 sequence: CASSSTGQGYNEQFF. CDR3 DNA sequence: TGTGCCAGCAGCTCAACGGGACAGGGCTACAATGAGCAGTTCTTC. The rearrangement joins TRBV4-2 to TRBJ2-1; TRBD1 agrees at 9 bases. The CDR3 spans 15 residues. Trimming removed 5 bases from V and 3 bases from J; junction bases left unmatched: 5. The germline V gene encodes CDR1 LGHNA and CDR2 YNFKEQ.

In its sample, this clonotype was seen many times. The rearrangement uses TRBV12-3 or TRBV12-4 and TRBJ2-1; TRBD2 aligns across 7 bases. The CDR3 has 19 residues. Trimming took 0 bases from V and 4 from J; bases not matched to a gene: 15. As DNA, the CDR3 is TGTGCCAGCAGTTTAGCAATAGTTCTCGGACTAGGCAGTTACAATGAGCAGTTCTTC. Encoded protein: CASSLAIVLGLGSYNEQFF.

This clonotype turned up a few times. The chain combines TRBV12-3 or TRBV12-4 with TRBJ2-1, with 12 nucleotides matching TRBD2. The CDR3 sequence is 19 residues long. Unmatched junction bases numbered 17, after V lost 2 bases and J lost 9 bases. CDR3 coding DNA: TGTGCCAGCAGTTTAAGGACTAGCGGGACCGTCGGCAACACGTTTGAGCAGTTCTTC. This translates into CASSLRTSGTVGNTFEQFF.

V usage is TRBV5-5 and J usage is TRBJ1-6; D is uncertain. V was trimmed by 4 bases and J by 8 bases, leaving 13 bases between them. Germline V gene data show CDR1 as SGHKS and CDR2 as YYEKEE (reference sequence). The CDR3 is 14 amino acids. CDR3 coding DNA: TGTGCCAGCAGCCTTCGGCAGGTCGATTCACCCCTCCACTTT. Translating it yields CASSLRQVDSPLHF.

This clonotype has a handful of counts. The chain recombines TRBV5-6 with TRBJ2-6; D remains unclear. CDR3 length: 15 amino acids. Germline V CDR1 and CDR2: SGHDT, YYEEEE. V lost 1 base and J 4 bases, leaving 9 bases between the germline ends. CDR3 sequence reads: CASSLWDAGANVLTF. DNA of the CDR3: TGTGCCAGCAGCTTGTGGGATGCAGGGGCCAACGTCCTGACTTTC.

This clonotype turned up a few times. The gene calls are TRBV2 and TRBJ2-7; D uncertain. Looked up from germline, CDR1 is SNHLY and CDR2 is FYNNEI. Trimming cost V 7 bases and J 0 bases, with 13 bases left between them. This CDR3 has 14 residues. The chain's CDR3 is CASKVDAVSYEQYF. The DNA for the CDR3 is TGTGCCAGCAAGGTCGATGCGGTCTCCTACGAGCAGTACTTC.

The chain joins TRBV6-2 or TRBV6-3 to TRBJ2-3; 16 bases are a match to TRBD2. The CDR3 extends over 20 amino acids. Germline values: CDR1 MNHEY, CDR2 SVGEGT. With V trimmed by 8 bases and J by 0 bases, 14 bases remained unmatched. The CDR3 bases are TGTGCCAGCCGAGCCGGGACTAGCGGGGGGGCGTCTCGTAGCACAGATACGCAGTATTTT. Residues: CASRAGTSGGASRSTDTQYF.

Here the CDR3 DNA reads TGTGCCAGCAGCCCTAGACCCCCCCGCTCCTACGAGCAGTACTTC. It is translated as CASSPRPPRSYEQYF. The V call is TRBV12-3 or TRBV12-4, the J call TRBJ2-7, with D unclear. This CDR3 is built from 15 residues. The ends were cut back, 6 bases at V and 0 bases at J, with 15 bases in the middle.

The rearrangement joins TRBV29-1 to TRBJ1-4; no reliable D call. Germline-derived CDR1 and CDR2 are SQVTM and ANQGSEA. The germline V and J ends were trimmed by 2 bases and 7 bases, with 5 bases remaining between them. The CDR3 sequence is 11 residues long. In DNA form, the CDR3 reads TGCAGCGTTGAATGGAGTGAAAAACTGTTTTTT. Its protein is CSVEWSEKLFF.

This clonotype has at least ten counts. V usage is TRBV4-1 and J usage is TRBJ1-2, with D possibly being TRBD1 (6 bases). Germline V gives CDR1 MGHRA, CDR2 YSYEKL. The CDR3 has 18 residues. V lost 0 bases, J lost 4 bases, and 21 bases lay in between. CDR3 region: CASSQEGGRGRVVYGYTF. Written as DNA, the CDR3 is TGCGCCAGCAGCCAAGAAGGAGGCAGGGGACGGGTTGTCTATGGCTACACCTTC.

In its sample, this clonotype was seen many times. This chain links TRBV5-1 with TRBJ1-1; possible D gene TRBD1, 6 bases. The length of the CDR3 is 15 residues. From germline, CDR1 is SGHRS and CDR2 YFSETQ. Trimming took off 9 bases at V and 5 bases at J, with 23 bases between the two ends. CDR3 nucleotide sequence: TGCGCCACCAAAACAGGGATTTCTTTGGAAACTGAAGCTTTCTTT. It encodes CATKTGISLETEAFF.

This clonotype has ten or more counts. This chain uses TRBV6-1 with TRBJ2-2; D ambiguous. The V gene's germline CDR1 is MNHNS and CDR2 SASEGT. Trimming left V 7 bases short and J 4 bases short, with 19 bases between. The CDR3 spans 16 residues. CDR3 sequence reads: CASTERRLGSTGELFF. DNA of the CDR3: TGTGCCAGCACCGAAAGGCGGCTGGGATCCACCGGGGAGCTGTTTTTT.

This clonotype was observed a few times. This sequence joins TRBV6-5 and TRBJ2-3, with 9 bases that match TRBD1. Trimming removed 2 bases from V and 0 bases from J; junction bases left unmatched: 6. Per the germline V gene, CDR1 is MNHEY and CDR2 is SVGAGI. This CDR3 is 17 amino acids long. CDR3 nucleotides: TGTGCCAGCAGTTACAGGACAGGGGATACTAGCACAGATACGCAGTATTTT. This encodes CASSYRTGDTSTDTQYF.

Ten or more counts support this clonotype. V usage is TRBV5-6 and J usage is TRBJ2-5; possible D gene TRBD1, 6 bases. The germline V gene has CDR1 SGHDT and CDR2 YYEEEE. Trimming took 4 bases from V and 0 from J, leaving 13 bases between them. CDR3 size: 15 residues. This CDR3 reads CASSRLDRDQETQYF. CDR3 DNA sequence: TGTGCCAGCAGCCGCCTGGACAGAGACCAAGAGACCCAGTACTTC.

In this sample, this clonotype turned up many times. The chain employs TRBV12-3 or TRBV12-4 and TRBJ2-1; weak D call: TRBD1 (5 bases). The CDR3 spans 11 residues. V lost 8 bases and J 8 bases, leaving 10 bases between the germline ends. CDR3 loop: CASGAIYEQFF. In DNA, the CDR3 is TGTGCCAGCGGGGCCATTTATGAGCAGTTCTTC.

This clonotype was counted ten times or more. The chain couples TRBV29-1 to TRBJ2-1; no reliable D call. Trimming shortened V by 2 bases and J by 0 bases, and 8 bases separated the two germline ends. The CDR3 sequence is 14 residues long. CDR1 is SQVTM, CDR2 ANQGSEA, per germline. The CDR3, as DNA: TGCAGCGTTGAAAGGTGGAGCTCCTACAATGAGCAGTTCTTC. Translation gives CSVERWSSYNEQFF.

The chain links TRBV2 to TRBJ2-4, with a tentative D call TRBD2 (6 bases). The germline V and J ends were trimmed by 3 bases and 8 bases, with 8 bases remaining between them. Germline V gene sequence: CDR1 SNHLY, CDR2 FYNNEI. The CDR3 consists of 12 residues. DNA for the CDR3: TGTGCCAGCAGTGACAGGGAGGACATTCAGTACTTC. Protein: CASSDREDIQYF.

Only a few counts were recorded for this clonotype. The rearrangement links TRBV5-1 to TRBJ2-2; the match to TRBD2 covers 11 bases. After removal of 4 bases from V and 6 bases from J, the junction contained 8 bases not matched to a gene. The CDR3 runs to 16 residues. Germline V gene lookup returns CDR1 SGHRS and CDR2 YFSETQ. CDR3 protein: CASSKTSGMGAGELFF. In nucleotides, the CDR3 is TGCGCCAGCAGCAAGACTAGCGGGATGGGGGCCGGGGAGCTGTTTTTT.